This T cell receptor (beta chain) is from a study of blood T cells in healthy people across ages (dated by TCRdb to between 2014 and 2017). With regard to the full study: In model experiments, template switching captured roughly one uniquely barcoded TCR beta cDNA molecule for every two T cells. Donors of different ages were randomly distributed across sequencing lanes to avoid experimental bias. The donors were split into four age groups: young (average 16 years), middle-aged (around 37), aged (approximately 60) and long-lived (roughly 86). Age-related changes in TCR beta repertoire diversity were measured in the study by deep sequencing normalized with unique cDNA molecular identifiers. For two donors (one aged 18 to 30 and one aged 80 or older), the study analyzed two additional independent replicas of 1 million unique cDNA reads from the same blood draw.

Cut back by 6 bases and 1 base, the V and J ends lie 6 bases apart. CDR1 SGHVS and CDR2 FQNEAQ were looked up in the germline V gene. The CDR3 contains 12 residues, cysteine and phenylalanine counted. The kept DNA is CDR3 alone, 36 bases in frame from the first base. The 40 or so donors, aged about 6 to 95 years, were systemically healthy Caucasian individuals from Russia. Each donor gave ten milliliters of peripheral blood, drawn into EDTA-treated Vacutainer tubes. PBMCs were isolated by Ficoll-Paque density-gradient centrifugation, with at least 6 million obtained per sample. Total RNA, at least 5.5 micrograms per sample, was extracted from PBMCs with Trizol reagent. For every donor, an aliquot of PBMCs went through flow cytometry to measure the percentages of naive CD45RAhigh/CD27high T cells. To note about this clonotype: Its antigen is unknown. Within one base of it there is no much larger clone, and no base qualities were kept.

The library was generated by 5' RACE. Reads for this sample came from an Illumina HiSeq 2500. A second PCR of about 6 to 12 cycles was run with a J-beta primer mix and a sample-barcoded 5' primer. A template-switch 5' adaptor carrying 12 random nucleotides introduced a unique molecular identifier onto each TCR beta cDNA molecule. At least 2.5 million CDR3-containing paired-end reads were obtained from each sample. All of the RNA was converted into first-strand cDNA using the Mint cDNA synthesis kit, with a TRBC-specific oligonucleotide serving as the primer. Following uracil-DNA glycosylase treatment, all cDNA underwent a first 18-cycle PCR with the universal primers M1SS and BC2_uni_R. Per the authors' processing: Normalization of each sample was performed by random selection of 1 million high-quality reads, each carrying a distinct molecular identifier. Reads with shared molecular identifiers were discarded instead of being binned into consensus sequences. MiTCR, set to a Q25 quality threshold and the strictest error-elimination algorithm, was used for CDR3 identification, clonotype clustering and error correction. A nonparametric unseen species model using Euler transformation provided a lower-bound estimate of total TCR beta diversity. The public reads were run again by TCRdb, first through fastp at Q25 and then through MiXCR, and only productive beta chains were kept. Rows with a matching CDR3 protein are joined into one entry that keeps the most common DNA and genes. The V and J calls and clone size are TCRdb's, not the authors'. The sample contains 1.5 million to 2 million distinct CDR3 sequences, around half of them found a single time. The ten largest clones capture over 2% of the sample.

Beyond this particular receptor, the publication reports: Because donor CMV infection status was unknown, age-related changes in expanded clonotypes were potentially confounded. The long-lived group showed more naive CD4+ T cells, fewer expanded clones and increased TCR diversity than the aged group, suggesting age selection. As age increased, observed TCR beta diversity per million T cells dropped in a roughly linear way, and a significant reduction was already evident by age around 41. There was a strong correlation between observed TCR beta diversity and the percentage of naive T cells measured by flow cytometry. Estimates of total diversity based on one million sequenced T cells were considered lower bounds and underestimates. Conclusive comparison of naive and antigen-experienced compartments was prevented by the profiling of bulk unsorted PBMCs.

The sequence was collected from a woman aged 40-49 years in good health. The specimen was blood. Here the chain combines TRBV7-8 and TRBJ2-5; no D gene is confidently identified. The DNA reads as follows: TGTGCCAGCAGGATAGGCCAAGAGACCCAGTACTTC. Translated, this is CASRIGQETQYF. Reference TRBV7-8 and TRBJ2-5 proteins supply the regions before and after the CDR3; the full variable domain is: GAGVSQSPRYKVAKRGQDVALRCDPISGHVSLFWYQQALGQGPEFLTYFQNEAQLDKSGLPSDRFFAERPEGSVSTLKIQRTQQEDSAVYLCASRIGQETQYFGPGTRLLVL.